This TCR beta chain derives from a study of T-cell reconstitution after alpha-beta-depleted transplantation in children. For TCRbeta, the library was prepared with unique molecular identifiers. From the PCR reads, TCRdb called clonotypes with MiXCR, one entry per CDR3 protein. This table has about 250,000 distinct CDR3 sequences, 20% to 30% appearing once. This CDR3 has 14 residues. Germline values: CDR1 MNHNS, CDR2 SASEGT. V gave up 4 bases and J gave up 4 bases, with 13 bases separating them. The source is a female patient aged 2-10 years who had a stem cell transplant for congenital amegakaryocytic thrombocytopenia, so the T cells may come from the graft donor. Sequencing was performed on PBMCs, mostly from graft donor cells, taken 360 days after TCRalphabeta/CD19-depleted stem cell transplant. The V call is TRBV6-1, the J call TRBJ1-2; D might be TRBD1 (6 bases). The CDR3 DNA follows: TGTGCCAGCAGTGCGGTGGGGGGCGCCTATGGCTACACCTTC. Residues: CASSAVGGAYGYTF.